In this sample, the clone carrying this T cell receptor (beta chain) turned up a few times. The sample comes from a study of T cell repertoires in ileal Crohn's disease. The sample's time point: neoterminal ileum biopsy at postoperative endoscopy, about 6 months after surgery. Eligibility required adulthood, ileal or ileocolonic Crohn's disease and indicated ileocolonic resection. Sequenced by immunoSEQ multiplex PCR; TCRdb stores in-frame clones only, minus some. The repertoire holds 13,000 or so clones, with 80% to 85% as singletons. The CDR3 sequence is 17 residues long. Germline V gene sequence: CDR1 SGHTA, CDR2 FQGTGA. J lost 3 bases, V lost 5 bases, and 12 bases had no gene match.

The chain links TRBV7-3 to TRBJ2-3; 9 nucleotides align to TRBD2. The source material was ileal tissue. The receptor's source is an adult with Crohn's disease. The CDR3 protein is CASSRVAAGGSTDTQYF. Here the CDR3 DNA reads TGTGCCAGCAGCCGTGTGGCAGCGGGAGGATCGACAGATACGCAGTATTTT. The whole variable domain, filled in from reference TRBV7-3 and TRBJ2-3, reads GAGVSQTPSNKVTEKGKYVELRCDPISGHTALYWYRQSLGQGPEFLIYFQGTGAADDSGLPNDRFFAVRPEGSVSTLKIQRTERGDSAVYLCASSRVAAGGSTDTQYFGPGTRLTVL.